The 25 T cell receptor beta chains presented below share a single source sample, sequenced in a study of Ad26.COV2.S vaccination and SARS-CoV-2 variants. Clones were read by immunoSEQ multiplex PCR, and TCRdb kept only the in-frame ones, dropping some. The repertoire holds 440,000 or so clones, with about 90% as singletons. Stated treatment: roughly 20 received Ad26.COV2.S at low or high dose, single or two shots; a few received placebo; per-sample allocation not given. Day 63 following the first vaccine or placebo injection was when the samples were taken. This sample comprised peripheral blood, obtained in a trial of Ad26.COV2.S vaccine versus placebo. Source of these receptors: a person aged 18-60 years who received the Ad26.COV2.S COVID-19 vaccine or a placebo.

The sample holds one count of this clone. The chain uses TRBV15 and TRBJ2-7; D may be TRBD1 (6 bases). Germline V gives CDR1 LNHNV, CDR2 YYDKDF (reference sequence). V was pared by 3 bases and J by 2 bases, with 17 bases between. The CDR3 sequence is 16 residues long. The CDR3: CATSSNRAPWAYEQYF. The CDR3 nucleotides are TGTGCCACCAGCAGTAACAGGGCCCCGTGGGCCTACGAGCAGTACTTC.

The rearrangement uses TRBV7-2 and TRBJ2-1, with TRBD2 identical over 12 bases. Germline lookup yields CDR1 SGHTA and CDR2 FQGNSA. This CDR3 has 15 residues. V was pared by 5 bases and J by 5 bases, with 4 bases of the junction left unmatched. The CDR3 is CASSQGLAGNNEQFF. The CDR3 DNA sequence: TGTGCCAGCAGCCAAGGACTAGCGGGAAACAATGAGCAGTTCTTC.

A word on this clone: At one boundary the junction diverges from the germline segment, which might be a read error. The chain joins TRBV4-3 to TRBJ2-1, with 9 bases that match TRBD2. The germline V gene encodes CDR1 LGHNA and CDR2 YSLEER. There are 16 residues in the CDR3. CDR3 loop: CTSSQDRESGRRGQFF. The CDR3 DNA sequence: TGCACCAGCAGCCAAGATCGGGAAAGCGGGAGGCGAGGTCAGTTCTTC.

CDR3 sequence (DNA): TGCAGTGCTAGTGGGAGCGGGATCACCTACGAGCAGTACTTC. It specifies CSASGSGITYEQYF. The rearrangement links TRBV20-1 to TRBJ2-7, with 7 positions matching TRBD2. The CDR3 has 14 residues. Trimming at V came to 3 bases and at J to 2 bases, leaving 7 bases not matched to a gene. Germline V CDR1 and CDR2: DFQATT, SNEGSKA (reference sequence).

The chain recombines TRBV7-9 with TRBJ2-1; D is uncertain. CDR1 is SEHNR, CDR2 FQNEAQ, per germline (reference sequence). Trimming removed 3 bases at V and 8 bases at J, with 20 bases between. The CDR3 sequence is 16 residues long. The CDR3 sequence: CASSFLWRRPTYEQFF. CDR3 sequence (DNA): TGTGCCAGCAGCTTTCTCTGGCGGAGACCTACCTATGAGCAGTTCTTC.

V gene TRBV5-5 combines with J gene TRBJ2-7; TRBD1 matches 10 bases. Germline V gene data show CDR1 as SGHKS and CDR2 as YYEKEE (reference sequence). The CDR3 is 15 residues long. V trimming: 3 bases; J trimming: 3 bases; junction bases outside the gene matches: 6. CDR3 bases: TGTGCCAGCAGCTCTACCCGGGACAGGGGCTACGAGCAGTACTTC. Translation: CASSSTRDRGYEQYF.

This chain connects TRBV4-3 to TRBJ1-4; D is unresolved. This CDR3 spans 14 amino acids. Germline V gene data show CDR1 as LGHNA and CDR2 as YSLEER. The ends were cut back, 0 bases at V and 2 bases at J, with 4 bases in the middle. The CDR3 DNA reads as TGCGCCAGCAGCCAAGAGGTTACTAATGAAAAACTGTTTTTT. Encoded protein: CASSQEVTNEKLFF.

The CDR3: CASSLAQVDGYTF. The DNA of the CDR3 is TGTGCCAGCAGCTTAGCGCAAGTAGATGGCTACACCTTC. The chain couples TRBV7-2 to TRBJ1-2; D uncertain. Looked up from germline, CDR1 is SGHTA and CDR2 is FQGNSA. The CDR3 has 13 residues. V shed 0 bases and J shed 6 bases, with 8 bases lying between them.

The chain combines TRBV7-9 with TRBJ2-7, with no clear D. Germline V gene sequence: CDR1 SEHNR, CDR2 FQNEAQ (reference sequence). The ends were cut back, 5 bases at V and 0 bases at J, with 11 bases in the middle. There are 14 residues in the CDR3. CDR3 nucleotide sequence: TGTGCCAGCAGCCCCCCCGCCTTCTCCTACGAGCAGTACTTC. Residues: CASSPPAFSYEQYF.

CDR3 loop: CASSQLSGGQGETQYF. The DNA of the CDR3 is TGTGCCAGCAGCCAATTGTCGGGAGGGCAAGGAGAGACCCAGTACTTC. The rearrangement uses TRBV4-2 and TRBJ2-5; TRBD2 aligns across 8 bases. The germline V gene has CDR1 LGHNA and CDR2 YNFKEQ. The J segment lost 4 bases and the V segment lost 2 bases, leaving 9 bases of the junction unmatched. The CDR3 loop spans 16 amino acids.

The rearrangement joins TRBV6-6 to TRBJ1-2, with D maybe TRBD1 (5 bases). Germline V CDR1 and CDR2: MNHNY, SVGAGI (reference sequence). The CDR3 contains 15 residues. Trimming stripped 2 bases from V and 3 bases from J, with 13 bases between. CDR3 sequence reads: CASSYPETEDYGYTF. The CDR3 bases are TGTGCCAGCAGTTACCCAGAGACAGAAGACTATGGCTACACCTTC.

This chain uses TRBV7-2 with TRBJ2-5, with 11 bases fitting TRBD2. V shed 4 bases and J 1 base; nucleotides not matched to a gene: 5. This CDR3 is 16 amino acids long. Germline V gives CDR1 SGHTA, CDR2 FQGNSA. The CDR3 protein is CASSSLGTSGQETQYF. CDR3 nucleotide sequence: TGTGCCAGCAGCTCGCTCGGGACTAGCGGCCAAGAGACCCAGTACTTC.

This clone was picked up a small number of times. The chain links TRBV28 to TRBJ2-7; D not resolved. Deletions cut 4 bases from V and 7 bases from J, with 14 bases between. The CDR3 contains 13 residues. CDR1 and CDR2 from the germline V gene are MDHEN and SYDVKM. The CDR3 region has the DNA TGTGCCAGCAGTTCCCCACCGGCCGGGGAGCAGTACTTC. Protein: CASSSPPAGEQYF.

The count of this clone is one. In DNA, the CDR3 is TGTGCCAGCAGCTTTAGCGGGATGGGCACAGATACGCAGTATTTT. Translation: CASSFSGMGTDTQYF. The rearrangement links TRBV7-3 to TRBJ2-3; 8 bases are shared with TRBD2. The CDR3 length is 15 residues. CDR1 and CDR2 (germline): SGHTA, FQGTGA. Trimming removed 3 bases from V and 1 base from J; junction bases left unmatched: 3.

The chain has TRBV5-1 and TRBJ1-1, with D perhaps matching TRBD1 (5 bases). Trimming took 4 bases from V and 5 from J, leaving 15 bases between them. CDR1 and CDR2 (germline): SGHRS, YFSETQ. This CDR3 spans 14 amino acids. CDR3 protein: CASSIGTPGTEAFF. The CDR3 nucleotides read TGCGCCAGCAGCATTGGGACCCCTGGGACTGAAGCTTTCTTT. Looking up the rest from reference TRBV5-1 and TRBJ1-1 gives the full variable domain: KAGVTQTPRYLIKTRGQQVTLSCSPISGHRSVSWYQQTPGQGLQFLFEYFSETQRNKGNFPGRFSGRQFSNSRSEMNVSTLELGDSALYLCASSIGTPGTEAFFGQGTRLTVV.

The chain carries TRBV4-3 and TRBJ2-3, with D maybe TRBD2 (5 bases). CDR1 is LGHNA, CDR2 YSLEER, per germline. There are 14 residues in the CDR3. V gave up 1 base and J gave up 4 bases, with 9 bases separating them. CDR3 DNA sequence: TGCGCCAGCAGCCAAGTGGCCGGGGCAGATACGCAGTATTTT. This gives the protein CASSQVAGADTQYF.

The J gene is TRBJ1-4, the V gene TRBV28; 9 nucleotides align to TRBD1. The V gene's germline CDR1 is MDHEN and CDR2 SYDVKM. V was pared by 1 base and J by 7 bases, with 4 bases of the junction left unmatched. This CDR3 is 15 amino acids long. Here the CDR3 DNA reads TGTGCCAGCAGTTTATCGGGACAGGGTGGTGAAAAACTGTTTTTT. Encoded protein: CASSLSGQGGEKLFF.

This chain connects TRBV28 to TRBJ2-3; D unresolved. Germline CDR1 and CDR2: MDHEN and SYDVKM. CDR3 length: 14 amino acids. Trimming shortened V by 4 bases and J by 2 bases, and 10 bases separated the two germline ends. The CDR3 DNA reads TGTGCCAGCAGTTCCAAGGCCCTCACAGATACGCAGTATTTT. Its translation is CASSSKALTDTQYF.

This chain joins TRBV2 and TRBJ2-3; TRBD2 aligns across 7 bases. The CDR3 consists of 14 residues. V was pared by 4 bases and J by 5 bases, with 6 bases of the junction left unmatched. The V gene's germline CDR1 is SNHLY and CDR2 FYNNEI. The CDR3: CASSGGWGGDTQYF. The DNA for the CDR3 is TGTGCCAGCAGTGGGGGCTGGGGGGGAGATACGCAGTATTTT.

The V gene is TRBV13, the J gene TRBJ2-7; 7 bases line up with TRBD1. CDR3 length equals 14 residues. Germline lookup yields CDR1 PRHDT and CDR2 FYEKMQ (reference sequence). V trimming: 6 bases; J trimming: 0 bases; junction bases outside the gene matches: 5. CDR3 sequence reads: CASRRKGASYEQYF. The CDR3 DNA sequence: TGTGCCAGCAGGCGTAAGGGGGCCTCCTACGAGCAGTACTTC.

This clone has only one observation. V gene TRBV6-1 combines with J gene TRBJ2-3, with a weak D call TRBD1 (7 bases). The CDR3 extends over 16 amino acids. The germline gives CDR1 MNHNS, CDR2 SASEGT. Trimming took off 0 bases at V and 1 base at J, with 11 bases between the two ends. CDR3 residues: CASSEARGQRTDTQYF. In nucleotides, the CDR3 is TGTGCCAGCAGTGAAGCGCGGGGACAGCGCACAGATACGCAGTATTTT.

The chain employs TRBV7-2 and TRBJ2-5; 8 positions agree with TRBD2. This CDR3 has 14 residues. The ends lost 3 bases at V and 7 bases at J; junction bases unmatched: 7. The germline V gene has CDR1 SGHTA and CDR2 FQGNSA. The CDR3 reads CASSFRAGDGTQYF. CDR3 DNA: TGTGCCAGCAGCTTCAGAGCGGGGGACGGGACCCAGTACTTC.

The chain employs TRBV2 and TRBJ2-5, with 9 bases lining up with TRBD2. Unmatched junction bases numbered 6, after V lost 6 bases and J lost 4 bases. The CDR3 totals 14 residues. The germline gives CDR1 SNHLY, CDR2 FYNNEI. The CDR3 spells CASSAGTSIETQYF. The CDR3 nucleotides read TGTGCCAGCAGCGCCGGGACTAGCATAGAGACCCAGTACTTC.

This clone was detected only once. This chain connects TRBV6-2 or TRBV6-3 to TRBJ2-7; D is unclear. Germline loops: CDR1 MNHEY, CDR2 SVGEGT. The CDR3 totals 14 residues. Trimming left V 5 bases short and J 5 bases short, with 16 bases between. The CDR3 loop is CASSPPWGGDEQYF. CDR3 nucleotide sequence: TGTGCCAGCAGTCCACCCTGGGGTGGCGACGAGCAGTACTTC.

The CDR3 bases are TGCGCCAGTTTCGGACAGGGTGGCAATCAGCCCCAGCATTTT. Protein sequence: CASFGQGGNQPQHF. J is TRBJ1-5 and V is TRBV10-1; 8 bases fit TRBD1. This CDR3 is built from 14 residues. The trim removed 9 bases at V and 2 bases at J, leaving 6 bases unmatched. Germline CDR1 and CDR2: WNHNN and SYGVQD (reference sequence).